A selection of T cell receptor beta chains follows, all from one sample in a study of early T cells in non-severe SARS-CoV-2 infection. TCRdb ran MiXCR on the 5' RACE reads and lists one entry per CDR3 protein. The table has about 83,000 distinct CDR3 sequences, 10% seen once. The sample consisted of whole blood, taken at baseline. These receptors were collected from an adult who was a healthcare worker with PCR-confirmed SARS-CoV-2 infection or an uninfected control (not recorded which). The CDR3 runs from the conserved cysteine through the conserved F or W. D genes are given only for firm matches. For some rows the clone size is stated as once, few or many, or as a class when expanded; others skip it.

>NA|TRBV9|14|many|TRBJ1-5
CASSVGSGDQPQHF
TGTGCCAGCAGCGTAGGTTCAGGGGATCAGCCCCAGCATTTT
>NA|TRBV28|13|NA|TRBJ1-1
CASRLPEPTEAFF
TGTGCCAGCAGGTTACCTGAACCCACTGAAGCTTTCTTT
>TRBD2|TRBV7-9|15|NA|TRBJ2-1
CASSLTASGSNEQFF
TGTGCCAGCAGCTTAACGGCTAGCGGGAGCAATGAGCAGTTCTTC
>NA|TRBV20-1|16|NA|TRBJ1-5
CSASPRTVYSNQPQHF
TGCAGTGCTAGCCCGAGGACGGTTTATAGCAATCAGCCCCAGCATTTT
>NA|TRBV7-6|15|few|TRBJ2-6
CASSLGGGTANVLTF
TGTGCCAGCAGCTTAGGCGGCGGTACGGCCAACGTCCTGACTTTC
>TRBD2|TRBV12-3/TRBV12-4|14|NA|TRBJ2-1
CATQPLAGGFGQFF
TGTGCCACCCAACCCCTAGCGGGAGGTTTTGGGCAGTTCTTC
>TRBD1|TRBV2|14|many|TRBJ2-7
CASRGGRGPHEQYF
TGTGCCAGCAGGGGGGGCAGGGGGCCCCACGAGCAGTACTTC
>TRBD1|TRBV30|14|few|TRBJ1-6
CAWKSDRGSSPLHF
TGTGCCTGGAAATCGGACAGGGGATCCTCACCCCTCCACTTT
>NA|TRBV19|18|many|TRBJ1-5
CASSTQEPRRWGNQPQHF
TGTGCCAGTAGTACCCAAGAGCCCCGCCGGTGGGGCAATCAGCCCCAGCATTTT
>TRBD2|TRBV10-3|14|few|TRBJ2-3
CAIRASAGGDTQYF
TGTGCCATCAGAGCCTCAGCGGGAGGAGATACGCAGTATTTT
>NA|TRBV27|12|many|TRBJ2-5
CASSPNQETQYF
TGTGCCAGCAGTCCTAACCAAGAGACCCAGTACTTC
>NA|TRBV20-1|15|few|TRBJ1-1
CSATRPETSNTEAFF
TGCAGTGCCACGAGACCAGAAACCTCGAACACTGAAGCTTTCTTT
>NA|TRBV20-1|13|NA|TRBJ2-1
CSASVGRHHEQFF
TGCAGTGCTAGTGTGGGCAGGCACCATGAGCAGTTCTTC
>NA|TRBV19|13|many|TRBJ2-1
CASSYSSKNEQFF
TGTGCCAGTAGTTATAGTAGTAAAAATGAGCAGTTCTTC
>TRBD1|TRBV6-1|14|NA|TRBJ1-5
CASSEGQGKQPQHF
TGTGCCAGCAGTGAAGGACAGGGGAAACAGCCCCAGCATTTT
>NA|TRBV7-2|18|many|TRBJ2-2
CASSLLPPYSPATGELFF
TGTGCCAGCAGCTTATTACCCCCCTATAGCCCCGCCACCGGGGAGCTGTTTTTT
>NA|TRBV7-3|15|many|TRBJ2-3
CASSPQGAPTDTQYF
TGTGCCAGCAGCCCCCAAGGGGCTCCGACAGATACGCAGTATTTT
>TRBD1|TRBV30|14|NA|TRBJ2-7
CAWTIGTGSYEQYF
TGTGCCTGGACGATCGGGACAGGATCCTACGAGCAGTACTTC
>NA|TRBV2|13|NA|TRBJ1-2
CASSPGLPYGYTF
TGTGCCAGCAGCCCCGGACTCCCCTATGGCTACACCTTC
>TRBD1|TRBV20-1|15|many|TRBJ1-2
CSARDPGQGNYGYTF
TGCAGTGCTAGAGATCCCGGACAGGGGAATTATGGCTACACCTTC
>TRBD2|TRBV2|13|NA|TRBJ2-5
CASSVRGEETQYF
TGTGCCAGCAGTGTTCGGGGGGAAGAGACCCAGTACTTC
>NA|TRBV12-3/TRBV12-4|14|few|TRBJ2-7
CASTRVGSSYEQYF
TGTGCCAGCACTAGAGTGGGGAGCTCCTACGAGCAGTACTTC
>TRBD1|TRBV30|14|few|TRBJ1-2
CAWRTQGGASGYTF
TGTGCCTGGAGAACCCAGGGGGGCGCGTCTGGCTACACCTTC
>TRBD1|TRBV28|14|NA|TRBJ1-4
CASSTDRVGEKLFF
TGTGCCAGCAGCACGGACAGGGTGGGGGAAAAACTGTTTTTT
>NA|TRBV7-2|15|NA|TRBJ2-5
CASRKRRGTIETQYF
TGTGCCAGCAGAAAGAGACGCGGCACAATAGAGACCCAGTACTTC
>NA|TRBV20-1|13|NA|TRBJ2-1
CSARDRLIDEQFF
TGCAGTGCTAGAGATCGACTAATAGATGAGCAGTTCTTC
>NA|TRBV7-8|15|few|TRBJ2-7
CASSPTFFSSYEQYF
TGTGCCAGCAGTCCCACATTCTTTAGCTCCTACGAGCAGTACTTC
>NA|TRBV12-3/TRBV12-4|15|once|TRBJ2-4
CASAHYPLAKNIQYF
TGTGCCAGCGCTCACTATCCCCTAGCCAAAAACATTCAGTACTTC
>NA|TRBV20-1|16|NA|TRBJ2-3
CSARDGRAPITDTQYF
TGCAGTGCTAGAGATGGGCGGGCGCCTATCACAGATACGCAGTATTTT
>TRBD1|TRBV28|16|few|TRBJ2-5
CASSHSGQGFQETQYF
TGTGCCAGCAGTCATTCCGGACAGGGATTCCAAGAGACCCAGTACTTC
>TRBD1|TRBV4-1|16|many|TRBJ2-5
CASSQAGTGGQETQYF
TGCGCCAGCAGCCAAGCCGGGACAGGGGGCCAAGAGACCCAGTACTTC
>TRBD1|TRBV5-6|16|NA|TRBJ2-5
CASSLTTGTEGETQYF
TGTGCCAGCAGCTTGACGACCGGGACAGAGGGGGAGACCCAGTACTTC
>NA|TRBV18|13|many|TRBJ2-5
CASSRDRQETQYF
TGTGCCAGCTCACGGGACCGCCAAGAGACCCAGTACTTC
>NA|TRBV6-6|16|few|TRBJ1-1
CASSYSARGLNTEAFF
TGTGCCAGCAGTTACTCGGCTCGGGGATTGAACACTGAAGCTTTCTTT
>NA|TRBV20-1|13|NA|TRBJ2-7
CSAASRTTYEQYF
TGCAGTGCCGCTTCTAGAACCACCTACGAGCAGTACTTC
>TRBD1|TRBV27|16|few|TRBJ1-5
CASSFLTRGQDQPQHF
TGTGCCAGCAGTTTCCTGACAAGGGGGCAGGATCAGCCCCAGCATTTT